Following are 9 T cell receptor beta chains from one sample sequenced in a study of neoadjuvant anti-PD-1 for oral cavity cancer. Measured with immunoSEQ multiplex PCR; TCRdb has only the in-frame clones, and not every one. The sample comprises 15,000 to 20,000 clones, 60% to 70% of which are singletons, and approximately 2.9% rests with the top ten. Sequencing used PBMCs, obtained before nivolumab (anti-PD-1) treatment. The receptors come from a person aged 35-79 years with oral cavity squamous cell carcinoma.

The V and J genes are TRBV6-1 and TRBJ2-2; 8 bases are shared with TRBD2. V gave up 4 bases and J gave up 1 base; unmatched junction bases: 5. CDR1 is MNHNS and CDR2 is SASEGT in the germline V gene. The CDR3 has 16 residues. CDR3 nucleotide sequence: TGTGCCAGCAGTGTGGGACTAGGGGGGAACACCGGGGAGCTGTTTTTT. This gives the protein CASSVGLGGNTGELFF.

This clone occurred a few times. The chain joins TRBV29-1 to TRBJ1-2, with 8 bases that match TRBD1. The CDR3 extends over 14 amino acids. Germline CDR1 reads SQVTM; CDR2 reads ANQGSEA. V shed 0 bases and J 4 bases; nucleotides not matched to a gene: 4. For the CDR3, the DNA is TGCAGCGTTGAAGATCTGGGACAGGCCTATGGCTACACCTTC. This sequence encodes CSVEDLGQAYGYTF.

This clone appeared a single time. The J gene is TRBJ2-3, the V gene TRBV5-1; no clear D. This CDR3 has 15 amino acids. Trimming shortened V by 2 bases and J by 0 bases, and 10 bases separated the two germline ends. Germline lookup yields CDR1 SGHRS and CDR2 YFSETQ. DNA of the CDR3: TGCGCCAGCAGCTTAAACTCAGCTAGCACAGATACGCAGTATTTT. It is translated as CASSLNSASTDTQYF. The variable domain in full, with the rest retrieved from reference TRBV5-1 and TRBJ2-3, is KAGVTQTPRYLIKTRGQQVTLSCSPISGHRSVSWYQQTPGQGLQFLFEYFSETQRNKGNFPGRFSGRQFSNSRSEMNVSTLELGDSALYLCASSLNSASTDTQYFGPGTRLTVL.

This clone has only a few counts. V gene TRBV5-1 combines with J gene TRBJ2-5; TRBD2 aligns across 7 bases. The CDR3 runs 13 residues. Germline trimming cut 4 bases from V and 0 bases from J; bases unmatched to any gene: 0. The germline V gene has CDR1 SGHRS and CDR2 YFSETQ. The CDR3 loop is CASSGTNQETQYF. The CDR3, as DNA: TGCGCCAGCAGCGGGACTAACCAAGAGACCCAGTACTTC.

The J gene is TRBJ2-3, the V gene TRBV9, with 8 bases lining up with TRBD2. J lost 5 bases, V lost 4 bases, and 9 bases had no gene match. From germline, CDR1 is SGDLS and CDR2 YYNGEE. The CDR3 covers 15 residues. The CDR3 DNA reads TGTGCCAGCAGCCTCTCCCCCCTAGCGGGAGATACGCAGTATTTT. Translating it yields CASSLSPLAGDTQYF.

The chain combines TRBV19 with TRBJ2-1, with 13 nucleotides matching TRBD2. Germline trimming cut 4 bases from V and 0 bases from J; bases unmatched to any gene: 6. CDR3 size: 18 residues. CDR1 and CDR2 (germline): LNHDA, SQIVND (reference sequence). The CDR3 protein is CASSRTSGSSSSYNEQFF. CDR3 DNA: TGTGCCAGTAGTAGGACTAGCGGGAGCTCGAGCTCCTACAATGAGCAGTTCTTC.

This clone was seen just once. The chain uses TRBV29-1 and TRBJ2-3; D possibly corresponds to TRBD2 (7 bases). The CDR3 is 13 amino acids. Germline V gives CDR1 SQVTM, CDR2 ANQGSEA. Trimming left V 5 bases short and J 15 bases short, with 24 bases between. The CDR3 here is CSVSGLVGGGEYF. CDR3 DNA sequence: TGCAGCGTTAGTGGGCTAGTAGGGGGAGGGGAATATTTT.

This chain joins TRBV11-3 and TRBJ1-1; weak D call: TRBD1 (5 bases). This CDR3 is built from 13 residues. Trimming pared 3 bases from V and 5 bases from J, leaving 10 bases between. Germline V gene data show CDR1 as SGHNT and CDR2 as YENEEA. CDR3: CASSFNRGTEAFF. CDR3 nucleotide sequence: TGTGCCAGCAGCTTTAACCGGGGGACTGAAGCTTTCTTT.

There are a few counts of this clone. The rearrangement joins TRBV7-4 to TRBJ1-3; D is ambiguous. Germline values: CDR1 SGHVT, CDR2 SQSDAQ. V lost 1 base and J 0 bases, leaving 7 bases between the germline ends. This CDR3 region has 15 residues. CDR3 sequence: CASSLGESSGNTIYF. CDR3 DNA sequence: TGTGCCAGCAGCTTAGGGGAAAGCTCTGGAAACACCATATATTTT.